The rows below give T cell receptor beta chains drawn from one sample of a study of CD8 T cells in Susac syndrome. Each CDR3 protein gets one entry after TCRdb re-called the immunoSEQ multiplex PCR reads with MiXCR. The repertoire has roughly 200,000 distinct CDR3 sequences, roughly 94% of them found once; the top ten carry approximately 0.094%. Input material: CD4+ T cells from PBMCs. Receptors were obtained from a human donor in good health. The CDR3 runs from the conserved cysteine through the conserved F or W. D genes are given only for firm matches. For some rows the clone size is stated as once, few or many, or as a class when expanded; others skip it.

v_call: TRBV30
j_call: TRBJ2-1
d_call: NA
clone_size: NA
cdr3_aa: CAREGYNEQFF
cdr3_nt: TGTGCCCGCGAGGGATACAATGAGCAGTTCTTC

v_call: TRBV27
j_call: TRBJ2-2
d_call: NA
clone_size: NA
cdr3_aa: CASSSPGLKTGELFF
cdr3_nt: TGTGCCAGCAGTTCGCCGGGACTTAAGACCGGGGAGCTGTTTTTT

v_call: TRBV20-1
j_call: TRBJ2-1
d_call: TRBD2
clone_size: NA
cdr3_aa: CSAKAGGAYNEQFF
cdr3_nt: TGCAGTGCTAAGGCGGGAGGGGCTTACAATGAGCAGTTCTTC

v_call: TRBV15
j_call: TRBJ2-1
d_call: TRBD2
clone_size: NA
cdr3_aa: CATSRGGLAGIYNEQFF
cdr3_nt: TGTGCCACCAGCAGAGGAGGACTAGCGGGCATTTACAATGAGCAGTTCTTC

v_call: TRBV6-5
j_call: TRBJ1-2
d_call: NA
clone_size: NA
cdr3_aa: CASRPTNYGYTF
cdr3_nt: TGTGCCAGTCGGCCCACTAACTATGGCTACACCTTC

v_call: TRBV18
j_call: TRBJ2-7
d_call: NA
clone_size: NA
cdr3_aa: CASSPGRDNEQYF
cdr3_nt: TGTGCCAGCTCACCAGGCAGGGACAATGAGCAGTACTTC

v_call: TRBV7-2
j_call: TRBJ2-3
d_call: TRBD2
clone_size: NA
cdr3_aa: CASSPVAGGGDTQYF
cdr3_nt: TGTGCCAGCAGCCCAGTAGCGGGAGGGGGGGATACGCAGTATTTT

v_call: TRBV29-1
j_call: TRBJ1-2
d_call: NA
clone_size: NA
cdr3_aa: CSVEVVYGYYGYTF
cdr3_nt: TGCAGCGTTGAAGTGGTGTACGGGTACTATGGCTACACCTTC

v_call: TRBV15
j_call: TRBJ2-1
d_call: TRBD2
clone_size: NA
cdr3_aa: CATSRDPGLAMVDEQFF
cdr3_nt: TGTGCCACCAGCAGGGACCCGGGACTAGCGATGGTAGATGAGCAGTTCTTC

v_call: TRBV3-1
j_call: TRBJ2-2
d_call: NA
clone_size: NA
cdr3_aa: CASSPSPGELFF
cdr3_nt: TGTGCCAGCAGCCCCTCTCCCGGGGAGCTGTTTTTT

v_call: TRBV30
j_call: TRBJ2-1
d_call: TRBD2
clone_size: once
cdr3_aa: CAWRGLAGVNEQFF
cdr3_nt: TGTGCCTGGAGGGGACTAGCGGGAGTCAATGAGCAGTTCTTC

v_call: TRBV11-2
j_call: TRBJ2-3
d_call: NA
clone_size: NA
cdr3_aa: CASAWVADTQYF
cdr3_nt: TGTGCCAGCGCGTGGGTGGCAGATACGCAGTATTTT

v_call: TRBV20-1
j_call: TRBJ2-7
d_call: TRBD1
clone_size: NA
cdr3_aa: CSARRQGTYEQYF
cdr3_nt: TGCAGTGCTAGGCGACAGGGCACCTACGAGCAGTACTTC

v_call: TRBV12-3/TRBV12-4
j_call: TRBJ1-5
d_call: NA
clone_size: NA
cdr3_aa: CASSLMGDQPQHF
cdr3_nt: TGTGCCAGCAGTTTAATGGGAGATCAGCCCCAGCATTTT

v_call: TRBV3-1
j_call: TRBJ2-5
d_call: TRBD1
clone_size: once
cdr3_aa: CASSQDRTGTGYF
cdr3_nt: TGTGCCAGCAGCCAAGACCGGACAGGGACGGGGTACTTC

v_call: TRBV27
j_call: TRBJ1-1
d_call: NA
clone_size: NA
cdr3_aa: CASSFGSMVNTEAFF
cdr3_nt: TGTGCCAGCAGTTTTGGTTCCATGGTGAACACTGAAGCTTTCTTT

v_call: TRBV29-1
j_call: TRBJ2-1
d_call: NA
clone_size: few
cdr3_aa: CSGRRNEQFF
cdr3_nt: TGCAGCGGCCGGAGGAATGAGCAGTTCTTC

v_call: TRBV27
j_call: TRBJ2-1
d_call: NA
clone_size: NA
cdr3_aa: CASSFLNTKRYNEQFF
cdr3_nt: TGTGCCAGCAGTTTCCTTAACACGAAAAGGTACAATGAGCAGTTCTTC

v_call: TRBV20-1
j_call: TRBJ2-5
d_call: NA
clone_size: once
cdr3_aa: CSPRETQYF
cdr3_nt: TGCAGTCCCCGTGAGACCCAGTACTTC

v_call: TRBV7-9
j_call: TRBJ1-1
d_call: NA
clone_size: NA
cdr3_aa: CASSLDPGTEAFF
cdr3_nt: TGTGCCAGCAGCTTAGACCCAGGCACTGAAGCTTTCTTT

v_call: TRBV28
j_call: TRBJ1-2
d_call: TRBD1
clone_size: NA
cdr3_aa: CASSPPGQMDYGYTF
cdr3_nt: TGTGCCAGCAGTCCACCGGGACAGATGGACTATGGCTACACCTTC

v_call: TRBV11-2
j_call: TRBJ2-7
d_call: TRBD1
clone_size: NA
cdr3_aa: CASSSGTGHYEQYF
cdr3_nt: TGTGCCAGCAGTTCAGGGACAGGCCACTACGAGCAGTACTTC